The 10 T cell receptor beta chains below were found in one sample sequenced in a study of T cells in Graves' hyperthyroidism and ophthalmopathy. From RNA transcripts, TCR beta CDR3 regions were amplified. A first-round RT-PCR of the TCR CDR3 used the HTBI primer set. MiXCR was run by TCRdb on the multiplex PCR reads, yielding one entry per CDR3 protein. The sample consists of 390,000 or so distinct CDR3 sequences, over 12% of them appearing once. The sample consisted of blood. The receptors shown here come from a man between 18 and 35 years old with Graves' ophthalmopathy.

This clonotype was recorded at least ten times. Written as DNA, the CDR3 is TGTGCCAGCAGCCCCGATGGCTCTCTCTATGGCTACACCTTC. As protein: CASSPDGSLYGYTF. The V gene is TRBV7-6, the J gene TRBJ1-2, with D unclear. The CDR3 consists of 14 residues. Trimming left V 5 bases short and J 4 bases short, with 14 bases between. Germline V lookup: CDR1 SGHVS, CDR2 FNYEAQ.

The chain recombines TRBV24-1 with TRBJ2-7; D is uncertain. The V end was cut by 5 bases, the J end by 5 bases, with 9 bases between. CDR3 size: 12 residues. Germline loops: CDR1 KGHDR, CDR2 SFDVKD. The CDR3 protein is CATSGVFHEQYF. The CDR3 DNA reads TGTGCCACCAGTGGGGTTTTCCACGAGCAGTACTTC.

The chain uses TRBV25-1 and TRBJ2-7, with TRBD2 as a possible D gene (6 bases). The V and J ends lost 2 bases and 6 bases respectively, with 11 bases between them. This CDR3 comprises 13 residues. CDR1 and CDR2 from the germline V gene are MGHDK and SYGVNS. Here the CDR3 reads CASSERVRGEQYF. For the CDR3, the DNA is TGTGCCAGCAGTGAACGAGTGCGGGGCGAGCAGTACTTC.

This clonotype turned up a few times. J is TRBJ2-1 and V is TRBV10-3; 7 bases fit TRBD2. V dropped 3 bases and J dropped 2; count of bases not matched to a gene: 10. The CDR3 consists of 17 residues. Germline values: CDR1 ENHRY, CDR2 SYGVKD. CDR3 in amino acids: CAISDLVGGRAYNEQFF. CDR3 sequence (DNA): TGTGCCATCAGTGATCTCGTAGGCGGGAGAGCCTACAATGAGCAGTTCTTC.

This clonotype came up a few times. V is TRBV19 and J is TRBJ1-3, with 7 bases lining up with TRBD1. Losses at the gene ends were 5 bases for V and 4 bases for J; bases not matched to a gene: 8. This CDR3 is built from 15 residues. Germline V gene lookup returns CDR1 LNHDA and CDR2 SQIVND (reference sequence). In DNA, the CDR3 is TGTGCCAGTAGTGCCGCGAGGGGGCCAGGAAACACCATATATTTT. It translates to CASSAARGPGNTIYF.

V and J are TRBV6-1 and TRBJ2-1, with TRBD1 as a possible D gene (5 bases). V lost 7 bases and J 5 bases, leaving 15 bases between the germline ends. Germline values: CDR1 MNHNS, CDR2 SASEGT. The CDR3 loop spans 14 amino acids. CDR3 in DNA: TGTGCCAGCACCAGCAGGGCACCCCACAATGAGCAGTTCTTC. Translation gives CASTSRAPHNEQFF.

This clonotype has at least ten counts. The chain has TRBV20-1 and TRBJ2-7, with D perhaps matching TRBD1 (5 bases). Germline loops: CDR1 DFQATT, CDR2 SNEGSKA (reference sequence). Trimming cost V 5 bases and J 1 base, with 21 bases left between them. CDR3 size: 16 residues. This CDR3 is CSADSPQTSLSYEQYF. CDR3 bases: TGCAGTGCTGACAGCCCTCAGACCTCATTGTCCTACGAGCAGTACTTC.

This clonotype turned up a few times. The chain has TRBV5-6 and TRBJ2-7; D is undetermined. The CDR3 runs 13 residues. Germline V gene lookup returns CDR1 SGHDT and CDR2 YYEEEE. Trimming stripped 2 bases from V and 3 bases from J, with 9 bases between. CDR3 amino acids: CASSFGPNYEQYF. As DNA, the CDR3 is TGTGCCAGCAGCTTCGGACCCAACTACGAGCAGTACTTC.

This clonotype has more than one count but fewer than ten. The CDR3 region has the DNA TGTGCCAGCAGCCAAGACAGATCTATCTCTGGGGCCAACGTCCTGACTTTC. Amino acid sequence: CASSQDRSISGANVLTF. The chain recombines TRBV3-1 with TRBJ2-6; D not resolved. Trimming took off 0 bases at V and 0 bases at J, with 9 bases between the two ends. Germline values: CDR1 LGHDT, CDR2 YNNKEL (reference sequence). The CDR3 runs 17 residues.

This clonotype was detected ten times or more. The J gene is TRBJ1-5, the V gene TRBV6-2 or TRBV6-3; no firm D call. CDR1 and CDR2 (germline): MNHEY, SVGEGT. CDR3 length: 14 residues. Trimming pared 6 bases from V and 7 bases from J, leaving 16 bases between. CDR3 region: CASSPGRTPQPQHF. In nucleotides, the CDR3 is TGTGCCAGCAGCCCTGGGAGGACGCCGCAGCCCCAGCATTTT.